This T cell receptor beta chain was recorded in a study of identical twins. Via MiXCR, TCRdb re-called the 5' RACE reads, giving one row per CDR3 protein. Here the sample spans 600,000 to 800,000 distinct CDR3 sequences, over 20% being singletons. This clonotype was seen only a few times. The V end was cut by 0 bases, the J end by 0 bases, with 8 bases between. The germline V gene has CDR1 MGHRA and CDR2 YSYEKL. CDR3 length: 15 amino acids. These data were also reused for a study on T cells expressing NK-cell markers.

The TCR was taken from a woman aged 18 to 35 in good health. The chain combines TRBV4-1 with TRBJ1-1; TRBD1 is a possible D gene (5 bases). Source material: PBMCs. CDR3 coding DNA: TGCGCCAGCAGCCAAGAGAGACAGTTGAACACTGAAGCTTTCTTT. Amino acid sequence: CASSQERQLNTEAFF.